The next 28 T cell receptor beta chains were all read from a single sample in a study of post-analysis software for immune sequencing data. Unique-molecular-identifier-tagged TCR beta cDNA libraries were used. MiXCR, run by TCRdb on the PCR reads, gives a single entry per CDR3 protein. Counted here are just over 250,000 distinct CDR3 sequences, 30% to 45% occurring once; the ten biggest clones make up roughly 4.8%. Overall study findings and caveats: Higher frequency in patients than in controls was seen for about five TRBV segments, with TRBV5-6, TRBV5-1 and TRBV20-1 among them.

For these TCRs, the target antigens are not known. The sample was blood. The source is a girl between 5 and 17 years old with multiple sclerosis.

This chain uses TRBV6-5 with TRBJ2-3; 9 nucleotides agree with TRBD2. The germline gives CDR1 MNHEY, CDR2 SVGAGI. This CDR3 spans 18 amino acids. After removal of 1 base from V and 0 bases from J, the junction contained 8 bases not matched to a gene. The CDR3 bases are TGTGCCAGCAGTTACTTAAGCGGGGGGATTGCTAGCACAGATACGCAGTATTTT. Its translation: CASSYLSGGIASTDTQYF.

The CDR3 sequence is CASSEDRPSWGEAFF. CDR3 nucleotides: TGTGCCAGCAGTGAGGACAGACCTTCATGGGGCGAAGCTTTCTTT. V gene TRBV25-1 combines with J gene TRBJ1-1, with D perhaps TRBD1 (6 bases). V was trimmed by 3 bases and J by 8 bases, leaving 19 bases between them. Germline-derived CDR1 and CDR2 are MGHDK and SYGVNS. The CDR3 has 15 amino acids.

To note about this clonotype: A much larger clone sits a single nucleotide away, making a read error possible. This rearrangement joins TRBV9 to TRBJ2-1; 11 positions match TRBD2. The DNA end lines up better with TRBJ2-7; the J call may be wrong. Looked up from germline, CDR1 is SGDLS and CDR2 is YYNGEE. This CDR3 spans 17 amino acids. CDR3 DNA sequence: TGTGCCAGCAGCGTGACCCCGGGACTAGCGGTATACAATGAGCAGTACTTC. Its protein product is CASSVTPGLAVYNEQYF.

This clonotype was observed many times. The chain links TRBV18 to TRBJ1-2; D call uncertain. Trimming took off 2 bases at V and 3 bases at J, with 13 bases between the two ends. Germline V gene sequence: CDR1 KGHSH, CDR2 LQKENI. This CDR3 has 15 residues. The CDR3 nucleotides read TGTGCCAGCTCACCAGGCCTAACAGCCTACTATGGCTACACCTTC. Encoded protein: CASSPGLTAYYGYTF.

As concerns this clonotype: This may stem from a read error, because a much larger clone lies one nucleotide away. The V gene is TRBV12-3 or TRBV12-4, the J gene TRBJ2-2; tentative D call: TRBD1 (6 bases). The CDR3 covers 14 residues. In nucleotides, the CDR3 is TGTGCCACCGGACAGAACCGTCCCACCCGGGAGCTGTTTTTT. It yields the protein CATGQNRPTRELFF.

Notes on this clonotype: Given a much more abundant clone one base away, this may be a read error. The chain couples TRBV20-1 to TRBJ2-7; 7 positions match TRBD1. The V and J ends lost 3 bases and 7 bases, in that order; junction bases with no gene match: 15. This CDR3 region has 15 residues. Germline lookup yields CDR1 DFQATT and CDR2 SNEGSKA (reference sequence). CDR3 amino acids: CSARAGTASYNEQYF. CDR3 sequence (DNA): TGCAGTGCTAGGGCCGGGACAGCCTCCTACAATGAGCAGTACTTC.

This clonotype came up many times. The CDR3 bases are TGTGCCAGCAGTGAATCTATCCCAAAAGGCTATGGCTACACCTTC. This sequence encodes CASSESIPKGYGYTF. The chain combines TRBV25-1 with TRBJ1-2; D is ambiguous. Trimming shortened V by 1 base and J by 4 bases, and 13 bases separated the two germline ends. The CDR3 extends over 15 amino acids. Per the germline V gene, CDR1 is MGHDK and CDR2 is SYGVNS.

This clonotype came up many times. In DNA form, the CDR3 reads TGTGCCAGCAGTTACGGAGGGACAGGCGCCTACGAGCAGTACTTC. Residues: CASSYGGTGAYEQYF. The chain uses TRBV27 and TRBJ2-7; TRBD1 matches 8 bases. V lost 4 bases, J lost 2 bases, and 7 bases stayed unmatched. Germline CDR1 MNHEY, CDR2 SMNVEV (reference sequence). The CDR3 consists of 15 residues.

On this clonotype itself: A much larger clone lies a single base off, so this may be a read error. The V and J genes are TRBV24-1 and TRBJ1-2, with D possibly being TRBD1 (5 bases). V shed 7 bases and J shed 6 bases, with 20 bases lying between them. This CDR3 contains 15 residues. Per germline, CDR1 KGHDR and CDR2 SFDVKD. CDR3 in amino acids: CATRGIGLGTHGYTF. The DNA of the CDR3 is TGTGCCACCAGGGGGATCGGCCTGGGGACCCATGGCTACACCTTC.

This clonotype was counted at least ten times. The chain links TRBV7-2 to TRBJ2-4; 9 positions agree with TRBD1. Trimming removed 1 base from V and 7 bases from J; junction bases left unmatched: 8. Germline V CDR1 and CDR2: SGHTA, FQGNSA. CDR3 length: 16 amino acids. CDR3 DNA: TGTGCCAGCAGCTTAGAATCTGGACAGGGGAAGAACATTCAGTACTTC. It encodes CASSLESGQGKNIQYF.

V is TRBV7-2 and J is TRBJ2-7; 8 nucleotides align to TRBD1. CDR3 size: 15 residues. Germline trimming cut 0 bases from V and 2 bases from J; bases unmatched to any gene: 3. Germline lookup yields CDR1 SGHTA and CDR2 FQGNSA. Here the CDR3 reads CASSLAGTGPYEQYF. For the CDR3, the DNA is TGTGCCAGCAGCTTAGCAGGGACAGGTCCCTACGAGCAGTACTTC.

There are many counts of this clonotype. This chain joins TRBV12-3 or TRBV12-4 and TRBJ1-4; D possibly corresponds to TRBD1 (5 bases). V was pared by 2 bases and J by 6 bases, with 16 bases between. The CDR3 is 16 amino acids. CDR3 region: CASSLISRRGYEKLFF. The CDR3 DNA reads TGTGCCAGCAGTTTAATATCTCGGAGGGGATATGAAAAACTGTTTTTT.

V usage is TRBV10-3 and J usage is TRBJ2-7; D is tentatively TRBD1 or TRBD2 (5 bases each). The assigned J gene may be wrong: the sequence end matches TRBJ2-5 better. Germline CDR1 ENHRY, CDR2 SYGVKD. This CDR3 comprises 13 residues. In DNA, the CDR3 is TGTGCCATCAGGTTGGGGGATCAAGAGACCCAGTACTTC. Translated, it gives CAIRLGDQETQYF.

This clonotype was observed many times. A much larger clone lies one base from this, so it may be a read error. Here the CDR3 reads CSARRRINNEQYF. CDR3 coding DNA: TGCAGTGCTAGGAGAAGAATCAACAATGAGCAGTACTTC. The chain carries TRBV20-1 and TRBJ2-5; D is uncertain. From germline, CDR1 is DFQATT and CDR2 SNEGSKA (reference sequence). Deletions cut 3 bases from V and 11 bases from J, with 19 bases between. The CDR3 extends over 13 amino acids.

There are many counts of this clonotype. The rearrangement joins TRBV20-1 to TRBJ1-2, with D unresolved. The V end was cut by 3 bases, the J end by 4 bases, with 15 bases between. The CDR3 covers 14 residues. Germline-derived CDR1 and CDR2 are DFQATT and SNEGSKA (reference sequence). The CDR3 sequence: CSARRDRSTYGYTF. The DNA for the CDR3 is TGCAGTGCTAGGAGGGATCGGAGTACCTATGGCTACACCTTC.

In this sample, this clonotype turned up a few times. One base away lies a much larger clone, so this may be a sequencing read error. The CDR3 region has the DNA TGTGCCGTCAGTGAGTCTGAGGGGGCCGGGACCCAGTACTTC. The encoded protein is CAVSESEGAGTQYF. This chain links TRBV10-3 with TRBJ2-5, with 7 bases that match TRBD1. The CDR3 is made up of 14 amino acids. Per germline, CDR1 ENHRY and CDR2 SYGVKD.

This clonotype was detected ten times or more. This CDR3 reads CASSPGGGGETQYF. The CDR3 nucleotides are TGTGCCAGCAGCCCAGGGGGCGGAGGAGAGACCCAGTACTTC. The chain joins TRBV27 to TRBJ2-5; TRBD1 agrees at 8 bases. With 6 bases clipped from V and 4 bases from J, the junction kept 7 bases outside the gene matches. Germline loops: CDR1 MNHEY, CDR2 SMNVEV (reference sequence). The CDR3 length is 14 residues.

This clonotype was counted at least ten times. The rearrangement joins TRBV12-3 or TRBV12-4 to TRBJ1-2; unclear D gene. The V end was cut by 5 bases, the J end by 5 bases, with 12 bases between. CDR3 length equals 13 residues. CDR3 in amino acids: CASSREGVYGYTF. The CDR3 region has the DNA TGTGCCAGCAGTCGGGAGGGAGTTTATGGCTACACCTTC.

A few counts support this clonotype. The rearrangement uses TRBV28 and TRBJ1-4, with unresolved D. CDR3 length: 11 amino acids. CDR1 is MDHEN, CDR2 SYDVKM, per germline. The V gene lost 8 bases and the J gene lost 3 bases, with 4 bases spanning the gap. The DNA of the CDR3 is TGTGCCAGCTTGGCTAATGAAAAACTGTTTTTT. It encodes CASLANEKLFF.

CDR3 DNA: TGTGCCACCAGTGCCCCCCTCTCGGGACTAGCGGGAGGGCCCCCAGATACGCAGTATTTT. Protein sequence: CATSAPLSGLAGGPPDTQYF. The V call is TRBV24-1, the J call TRBJ2-3; 16 nucleotides line up with TRBD2. The germline V gene has CDR1 KGHDR and CDR2 SFDVKD. Unmatched junction bases numbered 14, after V lost 5 bases and J lost 4 bases. The CDR3 is made up of 20 amino acids.

There are many counts of this clonotype. V usage is TRBV20-1 and J usage is TRBJ2-3; D possibly corresponds to TRBD2 (5 bases). This CDR3 spans 14 amino acids. From germline, CDR1 is DFQATT and CDR2 SNEGSKA (reference sequence). The ends were cut back, 6 bases at V and 2 bases at J, with 15 bases in the middle. DNA of the CDR3: TGCAGTGCCACTAAAGCGGAGGCCACAGATACGCAGTATTTT. It translates to CSATKAEATDTQYF.

This clonotype was found many times. The chain combines TRBV3-1 with TRBJ2-3; D ambiguous. V lost 3 bases and J lost 1, with 23 bases in between. CDR3 length: 19 amino acids. CDR1 and CDR2 from the germline V gene are LGHDT and YNNKEL (reference sequence). As DNA, the CDR3 is TGTGCCAGCAGCCAGGTCGTTTCACCGGACCCCTGGGGCACAGATACGCAGTATTTT. Translation gives CASSQVVSPDPWGTDTQYF.

This clonotype was recorded many times. This chain joins TRBV7-9 and TRBJ2-3, with D perhaps being TRBD1 or TRBD2 (5 bases each). The V gene's germline CDR1 is SEHNR and CDR2 FQNEAQ (reference sequence). Trimming stripped 5 bases from V and 0 bases from J, with 18 bases between. The CDR3 runs 17 residues. CDR3 sequence: CASSEGRWPTSTDTQYF. CDR3 sequence (DNA): TGTGCCAGCAGCGAGGGACGGTGGCCCACAAGCACAGATACGCAGTATTTT.

The J gene is TRBJ2-1, the V gene TRBV19, with D maybe TRBD1 (6 bases). The CDR3 loop spans 15 amino acids. In germline, CDR1 is LNHDA, CDR2 SQIVND (reference sequence). The germline V and J ends were trimmed by 4 bases and 9 bases, with 19 bases remaining between them. This CDR3 is CASSKVRQGHAEQFF. The CDR3 coding sequence is TGTGCCAGTAGTAAGGTCCGGCAGGGGCATGCTGAGCAGTTCTTC.

The table lists this clonotype with many counts. The J gene is TRBJ2-7, the V gene TRBV7-8, with 7 nucleotides matching TRBD1. Trimming cost V 5 bases and J 0 bases; bases outside gene matches: 7. Germline V gene lookup returns CDR1 SGHVS and CDR2 FQNEAQ. CDR3 length: 15 amino acids. The CDR3 loop is CASSAGTVSSYEQYF. CDR3 nucleotides: TGTGCCAGCAGCGCCGGGACAGTGAGCTCCTACGAGCAGTACTTC.

This clonotype came up many times. The gene calls are TRBV7-2 and TRBJ1-2; D ambiguous. V lost 3 bases and J lost 2, with 16 bases in between. This CDR3 comprises 16 residues. Germline V CDR1 and CDR2: SGHTA, FQGNSA. The CDR3 bases are TGTGCCAGCAGCTTCAGATCGGGAAGTGACAACTATGGCTACACCTTC. Its protein is CASSFRSGSDNYGYTF.

This clonotype was detected only a few times. V and J are TRBV20-1 and TRBJ2-7; D call uncertain. V gave up 2 bases and J gave up 7 bases, with 9 bases separating them. Germline assignment: CDR1 DFQATT and CDR2 SNEGSKA (reference sequence). There are 11 residues in the CDR3. CDR3 bases: TGCAGTGCTAGATCCCCCGGTGAGCAGTACTTC. Translating it yields CSARSPGEQYF.

This clonotype has a single count. V and J are TRBV27 and TRBJ2-5, with D perhaps assigned TRBD1 or TRBD2 (5 bases each). CDR1 is MNHEY and CDR2 is SMNVEV in the germline V gene (reference sequence). This CDR3 has 14 amino acids. The V end was cut by 4 bases, the J end by 11 bases, with 20 bases between. CDR3 sequence: CASSYKWGSDEQYF. The CDR3 DNA reads TGTGCCAGCAGTTATAAGTGGGGGTCGGATGAGCAGTACTTC.